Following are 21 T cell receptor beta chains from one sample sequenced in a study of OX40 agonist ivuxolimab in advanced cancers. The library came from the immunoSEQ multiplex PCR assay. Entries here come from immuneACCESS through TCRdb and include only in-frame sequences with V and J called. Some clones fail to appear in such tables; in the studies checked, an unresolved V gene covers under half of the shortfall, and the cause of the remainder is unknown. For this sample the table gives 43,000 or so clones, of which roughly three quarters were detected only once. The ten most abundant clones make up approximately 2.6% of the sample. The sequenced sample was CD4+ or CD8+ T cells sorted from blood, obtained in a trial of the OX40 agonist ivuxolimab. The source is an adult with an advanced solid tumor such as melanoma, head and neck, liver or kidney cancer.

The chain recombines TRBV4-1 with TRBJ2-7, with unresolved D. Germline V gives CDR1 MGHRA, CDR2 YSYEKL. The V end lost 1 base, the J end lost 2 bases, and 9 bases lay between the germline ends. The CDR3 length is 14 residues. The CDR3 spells CASSQVPDTYEQYF. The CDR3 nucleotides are TGCGCCAGCAGCCAAGTGCCCGACACCTACGAGCAGTACTTC.

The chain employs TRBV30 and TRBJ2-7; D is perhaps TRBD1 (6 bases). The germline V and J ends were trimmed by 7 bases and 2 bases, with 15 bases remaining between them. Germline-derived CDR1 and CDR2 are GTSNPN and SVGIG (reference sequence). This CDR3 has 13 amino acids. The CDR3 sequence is CASMDRVTYEQYF. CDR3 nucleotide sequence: TGTGCCTCTATGGACAGAGTCACCTACGAGCAGTACTTC.

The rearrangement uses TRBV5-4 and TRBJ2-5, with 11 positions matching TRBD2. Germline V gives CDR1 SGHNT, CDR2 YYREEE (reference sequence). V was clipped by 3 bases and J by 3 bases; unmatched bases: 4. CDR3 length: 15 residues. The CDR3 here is CASSSRLAGKETQYF. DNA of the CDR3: TGTGCCAGCAGCTCTAGACTAGCGGGAAAAGAGACCCAGTACTTC.

As DNA, the CDR3 is TGTGCCAGCAGCTTAGCGGCACAGGGGGCTCGCGAGCAGTACTTC. Its protein is CASSLAAQGAREQYF. The chain combines TRBV7-9 with TRBJ2-7; TRBD1 matches 9 bases. The germline V gene has CDR1 SEHNR and CDR2 FQNEAQ (reference sequence). This CDR3 spans 15 amino acids. Unmatched junction bases numbered 6, after V lost 0 bases and J lost 6 bases. Filled out from reference TRBV7-9 and TRBJ2-7, the complete variable domain reads DTGVSQNPRHKITKRGQNVTFRCDPISEHNRLYWYRQTLGQGPEFLTYFQNEAQLEKSRLLSDRFSAERPKGSFSTLEIQRTEQGDSAMYLCASSLAAQGAREQYFGPGTRLTVT.

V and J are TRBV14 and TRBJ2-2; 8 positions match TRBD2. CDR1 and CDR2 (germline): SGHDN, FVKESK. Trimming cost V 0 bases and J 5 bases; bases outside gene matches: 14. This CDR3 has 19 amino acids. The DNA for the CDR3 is TGTGCCAGCAGCCAAGATTTACCTACTAGCGGTGCCCGGACCGGGGAGCTGTTTTTT. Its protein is CASSQDLPTSGARTGELFF. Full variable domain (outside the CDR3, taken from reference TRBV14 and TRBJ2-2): EAGVTQFPSHSVIEKGQTVTLRCDPISGHDNLYWYRRVMGKEIKFLLHFVKESKQDESGMPNNRFLAERTGGTYSTLKVQPAELEDSGVYFCASSQDLPTSGARTGELFFGEGSRLTVL.

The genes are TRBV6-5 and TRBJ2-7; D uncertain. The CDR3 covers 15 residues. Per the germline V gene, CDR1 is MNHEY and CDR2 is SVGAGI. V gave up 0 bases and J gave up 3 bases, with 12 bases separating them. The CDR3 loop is CASSYSILDRYEQYF. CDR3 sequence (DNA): TGTGCCAGCAGTTACTCGATTCTAGATCGCTACGAGCAGTACTTC.

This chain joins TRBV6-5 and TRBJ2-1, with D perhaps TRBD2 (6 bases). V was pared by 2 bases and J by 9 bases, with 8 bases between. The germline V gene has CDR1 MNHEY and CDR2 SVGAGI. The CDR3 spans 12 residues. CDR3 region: CASSYRGSEQFF. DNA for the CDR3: TGTGCCAGCAGTTACCGGGGGAGTGAGCAGTTCTTC.

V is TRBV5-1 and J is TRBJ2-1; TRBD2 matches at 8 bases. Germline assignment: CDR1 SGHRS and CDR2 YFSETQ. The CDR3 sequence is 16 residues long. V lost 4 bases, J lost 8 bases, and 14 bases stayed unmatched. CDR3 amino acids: CASSNLAGAGGDEQFF. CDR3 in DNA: TGCGCCAGCAGCAACCTAGCGGGCGCGGGGGGCGATGAGCAGTTCTTC. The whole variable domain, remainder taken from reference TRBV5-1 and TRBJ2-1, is KAGVTQTPRYLIKTRGQQVTLSCSPISGHRSVSWYQQTPGQGLQFLFEYFSETQRNKGNFPGRFSGRQFSNSRSEMNVSTLELGDSALYLCASSNLAGAGGDEQFFGPGTRLTVL.

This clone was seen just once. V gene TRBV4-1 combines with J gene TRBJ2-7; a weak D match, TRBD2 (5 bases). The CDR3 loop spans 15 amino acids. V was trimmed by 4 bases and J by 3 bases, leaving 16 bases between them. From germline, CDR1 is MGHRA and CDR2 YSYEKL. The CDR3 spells CASSRVSGGLYEQYF. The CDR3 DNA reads TGCGCCAGCAGCCGCGTAAGCGGAGGACTCTACGAGCAGTACTTC.

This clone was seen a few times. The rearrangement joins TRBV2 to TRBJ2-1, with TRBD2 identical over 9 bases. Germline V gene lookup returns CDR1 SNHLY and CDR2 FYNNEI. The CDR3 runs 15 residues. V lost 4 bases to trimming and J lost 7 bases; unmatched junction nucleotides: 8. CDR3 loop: CASSAYSGSLNEQFF. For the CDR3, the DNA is TGTGCCAGCAGTGCCTATAGCGGGAGCTTAAATGAGCAGTTCTTC. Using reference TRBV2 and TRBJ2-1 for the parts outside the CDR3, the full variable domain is EPEVTQTPSHQVTQMGQEVILRCVPISNHLYFYWYRQILGQKVEFLVSFYNNEISEKSEIFDDQFSVERPDGSNFTLKIRSTKLEDSAMYFCASSAYSGSLNEQFFGPGTRLTVL.

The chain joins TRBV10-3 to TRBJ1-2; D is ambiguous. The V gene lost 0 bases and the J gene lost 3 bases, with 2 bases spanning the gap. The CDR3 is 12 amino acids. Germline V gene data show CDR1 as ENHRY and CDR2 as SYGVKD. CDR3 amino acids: CAISESDYGYTF. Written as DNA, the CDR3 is TGTGCCATCAGTGAGTCTGACTATGGCTACACCTTC.

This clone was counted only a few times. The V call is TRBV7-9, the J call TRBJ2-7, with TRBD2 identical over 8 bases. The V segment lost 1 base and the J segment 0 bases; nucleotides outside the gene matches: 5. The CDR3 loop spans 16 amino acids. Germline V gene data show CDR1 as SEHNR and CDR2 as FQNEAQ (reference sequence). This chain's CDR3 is CASSLGETSASYEQYF. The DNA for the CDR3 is TGTGCCAGCAGCTTAGGGGAGACTAGCGCCTCCTACGAGCAGTACTTC.

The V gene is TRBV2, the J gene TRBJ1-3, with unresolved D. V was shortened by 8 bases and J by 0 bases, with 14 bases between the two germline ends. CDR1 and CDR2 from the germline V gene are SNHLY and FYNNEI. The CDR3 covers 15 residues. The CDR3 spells CASWAPTDSGNTIYF. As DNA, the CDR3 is TGTGCCAGCTGGGCACCTACGGACTCTGGAAACACCATATATTTT. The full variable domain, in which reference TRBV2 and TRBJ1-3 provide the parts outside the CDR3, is EPEVTQTPSHQVTQMGQEVILRCVPISNHLYFYWYRQILGQKVEFLVSFYNNEISEKSEIFDDQFSVERPDGSNFTLKIRSTKLEDSAMYFCASWAPTDSGNTIYFGEGSWLTVV.

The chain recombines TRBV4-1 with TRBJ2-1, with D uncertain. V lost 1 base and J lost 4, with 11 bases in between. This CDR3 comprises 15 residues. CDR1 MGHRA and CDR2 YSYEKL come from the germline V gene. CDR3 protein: CASSQVLQPYNEQFF. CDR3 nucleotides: TGCGCCAGCAGCCAAGTCTTACAGCCTTACAATGAGCAGTTCTTC.

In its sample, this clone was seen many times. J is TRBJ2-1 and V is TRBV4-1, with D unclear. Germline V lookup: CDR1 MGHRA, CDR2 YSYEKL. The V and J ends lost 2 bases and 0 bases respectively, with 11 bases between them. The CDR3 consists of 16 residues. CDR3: CASSQLDFISYNEQFF. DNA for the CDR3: TGCGCCAGCAGCCAATTAGATTTCATCTCCTACAATGAGCAGTTCTTC.

The CDR3 DNA reads TGCGCCAGCAGTCTGTCAGTCTACGAGCAGTACTTC. It encodes CASSLSVYEQYF. The rearrangement links TRBV10-2 to TRBJ2-7, with D hard to call. V was clipped by 5 bases and J by 3 bases, with 8 bases between them. Germline assignment: CDR1 WSHSY and CDR2 SAAADI. The CDR3 is 12 residues long.

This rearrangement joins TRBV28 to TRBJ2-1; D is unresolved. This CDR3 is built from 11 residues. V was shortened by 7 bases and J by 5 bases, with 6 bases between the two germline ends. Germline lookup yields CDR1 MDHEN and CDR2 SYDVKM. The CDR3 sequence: CASTENNEQFF. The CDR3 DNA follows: TGTGCCAGCACCGAAAACAATGAGCAGTTCTTC.

The CDR3 region is CASMQGWRTDTQYF. CDR3 DNA: TGTGCCAGCATGCAGGGCTGGCGCACAGATACGCAGTATTTT. The gene calls are TRBV2 and TRBJ2-3; TRBD1 might be the D (5 bases). CDR1 and CDR2 (germline): SNHLY, FYNNEI. The CDR3 is 14 residues long. Trimming stripped 7 bases from V and 1 base from J, with 12 bases between.

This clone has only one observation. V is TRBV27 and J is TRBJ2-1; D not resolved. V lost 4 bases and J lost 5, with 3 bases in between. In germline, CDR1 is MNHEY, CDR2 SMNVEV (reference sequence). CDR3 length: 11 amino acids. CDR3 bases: TGTGCCAGCAGTTCCCACAATGAGCAGTTCTTC. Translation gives CASSSHNEQFF.

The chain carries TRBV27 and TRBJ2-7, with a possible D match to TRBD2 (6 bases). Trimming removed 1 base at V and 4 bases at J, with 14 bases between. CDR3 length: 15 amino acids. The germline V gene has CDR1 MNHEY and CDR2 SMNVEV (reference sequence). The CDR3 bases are TGTGCCAGCAGTTTATTTTTGACTAGAAGTTACGAGCAGTACTTC. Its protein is CASSLFLTRSYEQYF.

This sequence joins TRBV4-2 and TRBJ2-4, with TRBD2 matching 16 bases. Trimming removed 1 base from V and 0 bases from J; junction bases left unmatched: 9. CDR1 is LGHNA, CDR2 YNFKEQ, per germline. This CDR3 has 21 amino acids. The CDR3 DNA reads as TGTGCCAGCAGCCAAGCTACCGGGACTAGCGGGAGGGCCCAAGCCAAAAACATTCAGTACTTC. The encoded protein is CASSQATGTSGRAQAKNIQYF.